This T cell receptor beta chain appears in the sequencing data of a study of multiple sclerosis patients with progressive multifocal leukoencephalopathy. V gave up 5 bases and J gave up 6 bases; unmatched junction bases: 11. This CDR3 is built from 15 residues. Germline CDR1 reads SGHRS; CDR2 reads YFSETQ. TCRdb keeps only in-frame clones here, not all; method: immunoSEQ multiplex PCR. The profile shows more than 30,000 clones, about 87% of them singletons. Time point: time of PML onset. Natalizumab-treated patients developed PML between roughly 16 and 56 months into natalizumab therapy. T3 refers to blood collected at the onset of PML.

The clonotype originates from a middle-aged woman with progressive multifocal leukoencephalopathy. This chain links TRBV5-1 with TRBJ2-3; 8 nucleotides align to TRBD2. The material sequenced was PBMCs, taken from a patient treated with natalizumab. This CDR3 is CASRGTGTRTDTQYF. The DNA for the CDR3 is TGCGCCAGCAGGGGGACCGGGACTAGGACCGATACGCAGTATTTT.